This T cell receptor (beta chain) was profiled in a study of OX40 agonist ivuxolimab in advanced cancers. Looking at the study overall: The costimulatory receptor OX40 (CD134) was targeted by ivuxolimab, a fully human IgG2 agonistic monoclonal antibody. Intravenous ivuxolimab was administered to patients every 2 weeks at six dose levels: 0.01, 0.1, 0.3, 1.5, 3 and 10 mg/kg. Of the approximately 50 patients in dose escalation, 19 had hepatocellular carcinoma, about 15 had melanoma, 9 had renal cell carcinoma and 9 had head and neck cancer. In the dose-escalation cohort, roughly 82% of patients were male, and the mean age was around 65 years with a range of roughly 23 to 79. Patients were allowed to have had prior anti-PD-1, anti-PD-L1 or anti-CTLA-4 therapy, and roughly two fifths of the dose-escalation patients had been treated with checkpoint inhibitors. Partial responses were achieved by three dose-escalation patients, of whom one had hepatocellular carcinoma and two had cutaneous melanoma. The purpose of peripheral TCRbeta sequencing was to test whether ivuxolimab changed TCR sequence diversity and led to clonal T-cell expansion. The paper reports the monotherapy dose-escalation portion (N of about 54 patients) of the phase I ivuxolimab trial. Results and caveats for the whole study, not just this receptor: The antigen specificity of the clonally expanded peripheral T cells was not determined. After ivuxolimab, more expanded clones were found on average in CD8+ T cells than in CD4+ T cells. At doses from 0.1 to 3.0 mg/kg, clonal expansion was seen in both CD4+ and CD8+ blood T cells between baseline and week 6. Low levels of normalized T-cell clonal expansion were also seen in some nonresponding patients. In the 0.1-3.0 mg/kg groups, partial responders had among the lowest normalized peripheral clonal expansion, particularly in CD8+ T cells.

Comments on this clone: Its antigen target is currently unknown. There are no base qualities to consult, and no much larger clone falls within one base.

Genomic DNA was extracted from sorted cells for sequencing of the TCRbeta CDR3 region. The immunoSEQ Assay was used for sequencing of TCRbeta CDR3 regions. TCRdb re-hosts the immuneACCESS table, in-frame sequences only. Its copies lack some clones; in the studies checked, an unresolved V gene accounts for under half of them, and the cause for the rest is not known. For this sample the table gives 95,000 to 150,000 clones, of which approximately 92% were detected only once. The leading ten clones occupy approximately 0.15% of the sample. V is pruned by 3 bases and J by 9 bases, leaving 2 bases of the junction without a gene match. The germline V gene sets CDR1 to SGHTA and CDR2 to FQGNSA. Spanning cysteine to phenylalanine, the CDR3 consists of 14 amino acids. The kept DNA is CDR3 alone, 42 bases in frame from the first base. The trial excluded patients who had a history of autoimmune disease or who were on systemic immunosuppression. In every dose cohort, peripheral blood was drawn for TCR sequencing at baseline, cycle 4 day 1, and cycle 7 day 1. Samples were obtained from an open-label, multicenter, first-in-human phase I dose-escalation trial of ivuxolimab. The trial enrolled adults with locally advanced or metastatic head and neck squamous cell, hepatocellular, melanoma or renal cell carcinoma. Before TCR sequencing, CD4+ T cells and CD8+ T cells from peripheral blood were sorted into separate populations.

The sequence links TRBV7-2 to TRBJ1-6; 10 central nucleotides agree with TRBD1. This TCR was sampled from an adult with an advanced solid tumor such as melanoma, head and neck, liver or kidney cancer. Specimen: CD4+ or CD8+ T cells sorted from blood, collected in a trial of the OX40 agonist ivuxolimab. CDR3 reads: CASSFGQGGSPLHF. The nucleotides are TGTGCCAGCAGCTTCGGACAGGGGGGTTCACCCCTCCACTTT.